The source of this T cell receptor beta chain is a study of response to subunit inactivated influenza vaccine (dated by TCRdb to 2016 to 2018). Background for the entire study: Deep quantitative T cell receptor repertoire profiling was used in the study to track responses to a trivalent subunit inactivated influenza vaccine. Broad study findings and their caveats: The authors proposed that each seasonal influenza vaccination may bring in only a limited number of new T cells.

The library was obtained by RT-PCR. The instrument given in TCRdb is Illumina HiSeq 2500. Through fastp at Q25 and MiXCR, TCRdb rebuilt clones from the public reads, retaining in-frame beta chains. Under each unique CDR3 protein, matching rows form one entry showing the most common genes and DNA. This sample lists around 180,000 distinct CDR3 sequences; approximately 8.7% were detected once. Clones ranked in the top ten supply about 11% of the sample. Via the germline V gene, CDR1 is SGDLS and CDR2 YYNGEE. The CDR3 spans 13 residues, from the cysteine through the phenylalanine. Just the 39-base CDR3 DNA is kept, in frame starting at base 1. A distance of 7 bases separates the germline ends of V and J, which lose 0 bases and 9 bases respectively. With regard to this clonotype: Its antigen is still unknown. Per-base quality was not reported, and no clone a single base away is much larger than it.

The chain joins TRBV9 to TRBJ1-6, with the D segment identity uncertain. The receptor was isolated from a man aged 50 to 59 who received an inactivated influenza vaccine. Donor details come from another sample of the same person, matched by shared clones. This sample comprised non-naive T cells sorted from PBMCs, obtained on the day of vaccination. The cell subset or site label, read with the paper, signifies: memory T cell fraction. The CDR3 sequence is CASSVDPGSPLHF. The DNA reads TGTGCCAGCAGCGTAGATCCGGGTTCACCCCTCCACTTT.